Below are 28 T cell receptor beta chains sequenced from a single sample in a study of T-cell reconstitution after alpha-beta-depleted transplantation in children. It was with unique molecular identifiers that the TCRbeta library was prepared. TCRdb reprocessed the PCR reads with MiXCR, giving one entry per CDR3 protein. The sample has about 360,000 distinct CDR3 sequences; about an eighth are singletons. Sequenced material: PBMCs, taken from the stem cell graft. The source is a human donor who donated a stem cell graft to a child with Fanconi anemia.

This clonotype was detected only a few times. The chain joins TRBV10-2 to TRBJ1-1; D is ambiguous. The CDR3 runs to 12 residues. The V gene's germline CDR1 is WSHSY and CDR2 SAAADI. V was shortened by 7 bases and J by 1 base, with 7 bases between the two germline ends. CDR3 residues: CASIAGNTEAFF. The DNA of the CDR3 is TGCGCCAGCATCGCGGGGAACACTGAAGCTTTCTTT.

The chain recombines TRBV4-3 with TRBJ1-2; D is undetermined. In germline, CDR1 is LGHNA, CDR2 YSLEER. The CDR3 totals 13 residues. The ends were cut back, 0 bases at V and 8 bases at J, with 10 bases in the middle. The CDR3: CASSQEEGGGYTF. For the CDR3, the DNA is TGCGCCAGCAGCCAAGAAGAGGGTGGGGGCTACACCTTC.

This clonotype appeared many times. The chain is built from TRBV6-1 and TRBJ2-5, with a possible D match to TRBD2 (6 bases). The CDR3 length is 13 residues. CDR1 MNHNS and CDR2 SASEGT come from the germline V gene. V was pared by 5 bases and J by 5 bases, with 12 bases between. The CDR3 protein is CASSPLRGETQYF. The CDR3 DNA reads as TGTGCCAGCAGTCCCCTCCGGGGGGAGACCCAGTACTTC.

This sequence joins TRBV5-1 and TRBJ2-7, with 7 nucleotides matching TRBD1. CDR1 SGHRS and CDR2 YFSETQ come from the germline V gene. The V gene end was trimmed by 0 bases and the J gene end by 7 bases; junction bases not matched to a gene: 10. There are 15 residues in the CDR3. This CDR3 reads CASSLDVGQNMEQYF. The CDR3, as DNA: TGCGCCAGCAGCTTGGATGTGGGACAGAATATGGAGCAGTACTTC. Filled out from reference TRBV5-1 and TRBJ2-7, the complete variable domain reads KAGVTQTPRYLIKTRGQQVTLSCSPISGHRSVSWYQQTPGQGLQFLFEYFSETQRNKGNFPGRFSGRQFSNSRSEMNVSTLELGDSALYLCASSLDVGQNMEQYFGPGTRLTVT.

This clonotype has only a few counts. The gene calls are TRBV6-5 and TRBJ2-2, with a possible D match to TRBD2 (5 bases). The CDR3 runs 15 residues. Germline CDR1 MNHEY, CDR2 SVGAGI. Trimming removed 7 bases at V and 0 bases at J, with 12 bases between. The CDR3 DNA reads as TGTGCCAGCATAAAAGGGAGCACGAACACCGGGGAGCTGTTTTTT. It is translated as CASIKGSTNTGELFF.

This clonotype was seen a handful of times. The rearrangement uses TRBV5-1 and TRBJ1-1, with D maybe TRBD1 (6 bases). V lost 1 base and J lost 0, with 16 bases in between. CDR1 and CDR2 from the germline V gene are SGHRS and YFSETQ. The CDR3 covers 17 residues. CDR3 coding DNA: TGCGCCAGCAGCTTGACTTGGGCAGGGGAAATGAACACTGAAGCTTTCTTT. Its translation is CASSLTWAGEMNTEAFF.

This clonotype was recorded a few times. The chain couples TRBV27 to TRBJ1-2; 8 bases map to TRBD1. The junction had 7 bases not matched to a gene; V was cut back by 6 bases and J by 4 bases. The CDR3 runs 14 residues. Germline V gives CDR1 MNHEY, CDR2 SMNVEV (reference sequence). CDR3: CASRGQGDLYGYTF. The CDR3 DNA sequence: TGTGCCAGCAGAGGACAGGGAGATCTCTATGGCTACACCTTC.

This clonotype was seen at least ten times. This chain joins TRBV29-1 and TRBJ1-2, with 9 bases that match TRBD1. CDR3 size: 14 residues. CDR1 is SQVTM, CDR2 ANQGSEA, per germline. The trim removed 3 bases at V and 5 bases at J, leaving 7 bases unmatched. CDR3 sequence: CSVDDMGTGYGYTF. CDR3 coding DNA: TGCAGCGTTGACGACATGGGGACAGGGTATGGCTACACCTTC.

This clonotype was recorded a few times. The chain's CDR3 is CATSDSRAAGANVLTF. Here the CDR3 DNA reads TGTGCCACCAGTGACTCGAGAGCAGCTGGGGCCAACGTCCTGACTTTC. The chain couples TRBV24-1 to TRBJ2-6; D unresolved. CDR3 size: 16 residues. V was pared by 4 bases and J by 2 bases, with 11 bases between. CDR1 is KGHDR and CDR2 is SFDVKD in the germline V gene.

This clonotype was counted only a few times. This chain links TRBV5-1 with TRBJ2-2; D is unclear. V lost 4 bases and J lost 0, with 10 bases in between. Germline assignment: CDR1 SGHRS and CDR2 YFSETQ. CDR3 length: 15 amino acids. CDR3 bases: TGCGCCAGCAGCGCTGACATTTCGAACACCGGGGAGCTGTTTTTT. Translating it yields CASSADISNTGELFF.

In its sample, this clonotype was seen a few times. This chain links TRBV12-3 or TRBV12-4 with TRBJ2-6, with no clear D. Trimming removed 5 bases from V and 0 bases from J, with 5 bases in between. The CDR3 has 14 amino acids. The CDR3: CASSPNSGANVLTF. CDR3 DNA: TGTGCCAGCAGTCCGAACTCTGGGGCCAACGTCCTGACTTTC.

This clonotype appeared a few times. The V and J genes are TRBV6-2 or TRBV6-3 and TRBJ2-1; TRBD1 might be the D (7 bases). This CDR3 region has 15 residues. The germline gives CDR1 MNHEY, CDR2 SVGEGT. The germline V and J ends were trimmed by 4 bases and 13 bases, with 23 bases remaining between them. The CDR3 spells CASSSTGAWGVIQFF. For the CDR3, the DNA is TGTGCCAGCAGTTCTACAGGGGCCTGGGGGGTAATTCAGTTCTTC.

This clonotype was detected a few times. The rearrangement uses TRBV5-6 and TRBJ2-1; TRBD1 aligns across 9 bases. V was pared by 5 bases and J by 9 bases, with 12 bases of the junction left unmatched. Germline CDR1 is SGHDT and CDR2 is YYEEEE. The length of the CDR3 is 15 residues. The CDR3 DNA sequence: TGTGCCAGCAGATTTGACAGGGGGGGGACGGGTGAGCAGTTCTTC. Its translation: CASRFDRGGTGEQFF.

The chain joins TRBV24-1 to TRBJ2-1; unclear D gene. The V and J ends lost 11 bases and 0 bases respectively, with 10 bases between them. CDR3 length equals 13 residues. Germline V gene data show CDR1 as KGHDR and CDR2 as SFDVKD. CDR3 residues: CAIAKNSYNEQFF. As DNA, the CDR3 is TGTGCCATCGCCAAAAACTCCTACAATGAGCAGTTCTTC.

This clonotype occurred many times. This chain uses TRBV29-1 with TRBJ2-1; weak D call: TRBD1 (5 bases). Germline loops: CDR1 SQVTM, CDR2 ANQGSEA. The V end was cut by 2 bases, the J end by 0 bases, with 8 bases between. CDR3 length equals 14 residues. The CDR3 protein is CSVERGSSYNEQFF. The CDR3 DNA follows: TGCAGCGTTGAAAGGGGAAGCTCCTACAATGAGCAGTTCTTC.

This clonotype came up a few times. The genes are TRBV7-2 and TRBJ2-3; 8 nucleotides line up with TRBD1. The CDR3 has 14 residues. J gave up 5 bases and V 2 bases, and 3 bases lay outside the gene matches. CDR1 and CDR2 from the germline V gene are SGHTA and FQGNSA. The CDR3 sequence is CASSLPGTGDTQYF. CDR3 bases: TGTGCCAGCAGCTTACCAGGGACAGGAGATACGCAGTATTTT.

This clonotype was seen a few times. The rearrangement links TRBV10-3 to TRBJ2-3; D is perhaps TRBD1 (5 bases). This CDR3 has 14 amino acids. Per germline, CDR1 ENHRY and CDR2 SYGVKD. V was shortened by 10 bases and J by 0 bases, with 14 bases between the two germline ends. CDR3 sequence: CATRQIASTDTQYF. The CDR3 DNA reads as TGTGCCACCAGACAGATAGCTAGCACAGATACGCAGTATTTT.

This clonotype was seen once. The conserved phenylalanine or tryptophan normally closing the CDR3 is absent here, so this likely arose from a read error. V gene TRBV10-3 combines with J gene TRBJ2-7; no reliable D call. The germline V gene has CDR1 ENHRY and CDR2 SYGVKD. CDR3 size: 14 residues. V lost 0 bases to trimming and J lost 3 bases, with 9 bases between them. CDR3 residues: CAISESPWGYEQYY. DNA for the CDR3: TGTGCCATCAGTGAGTCGCCCTGGGGCTACGAGCAGTACTAC.

This chain links TRBV5-8 with TRBJ1-5, with 9 bases aligning to TRBD1. The germline CDR1 and CDR2 sequences are SGHTS and YDEGEE. Unmatched junction bases numbered 6, after V lost 5 bases and J lost 3 bases. The CDR3 runs to 15 residues. The CDR3 is CASRRRTGVNQPQHF. For the CDR3, the DNA is TGTGCCAGCAGGCGAAGGACAGGGGTCAATCAGCCCCAGCATTTT. The full variable domain, with the rest looked up from reference TRBV5-8 and TRBJ1-5, is EAGVTQSPTHLIKTRGQQATLRCSPISGHTSVYWYQQALGLGLQFLLWYDEGEERNRGNFPPRFSGRQFPNYSSELNVNALELEDSALYLCASRRRTGVNQPQHFGDGTRLSIL.

This clonotype was seen only a few times. The chain combines TRBV11-2 with TRBJ2-3; D unclear. V was cut by 5 bases and J by 1 base, with 10 bases left in between. The CDR3 totals 14 residues. Per the germline V gene, CDR1 is SGHAT and CDR2 is FQNNGV. The CDR3 sequence is CASSRTYRTDTQYF. The CDR3 region has the DNA TGTGCCAGCAGCCGGACCTACCGCACAGATACGCAGTATTTT.

This chain connects TRBV15 to TRBJ2-3, with 7 bases that match TRBD1. Trimming cost V 3 bases and J 9 bases; bases outside gene matches: 6. The length of the CDR3 is 13 residues. Germline-derived CDR1 and CDR2 are LNHNV and YYDKDF (reference sequence). CDR3 DNA sequence: TGTGCCACCAGCAGGGCCAGACAGGGAACGCAGTATTTT. This gives the protein CATSRARQGTQYF.

J is TRBJ2-1 and V is TRBV29-1; D possibly corresponds to TRBD2 (6 bases). Germline lookup yields CDR1 SQVTM and CDR2 ANQGSEA. Trimming pared 3 bases from V and 3 bases from J, leaving 24 bases between. There are 18 residues in the CDR3. The CDR3: CSVEEGWGEKPHYNEQFF. CDR3 bases: TGCAGCGTTGAGGAGGGATGGGGGGAGAAGCCCCACTACAATGAGCAGTTCTTC.

In its sample, this clonotype was seen a few times. The V call is TRBV28, the J call TRBJ1-2; D is perhaps TRBD1 (5 bases). Trimming stripped 5 bases from V and 7 bases from J, with 11 bases between. Germline V gene data show CDR1 as MDHEN and CDR2 as SYDVKM. CDR3 size: 12 residues. As DNA, the CDR3 is TGTGCCAGCAGTCGGGACCCCTCTGGCTACACCTTC. Translated, it gives CASSRDPSGYTF.

In its sample, this clonotype was seen a few times. The chain employs TRBV12-5 and TRBJ1-1; 9 nucleotides match TRBD1. The CDR3 spans 16 residues. J was trimmed by 2 bases and V by 6 bases; bases with no gene match: 10. CDR1 and CDR2 (germline): LGHNT, FRNRAP. The CDR3, as DNA: TGTGCTAGTGGCGCAACCGGGACAGGGATAAACACTGAAGCTTTCTTT. It encodes CASGATGTGINTEAFF.

The rearrangement links TRBV29-1 to TRBJ2-1, with D tentatively TRBD1 (5 bases). The CDR3 has 12 amino acids. The germline V gene encodes CDR1 SQVTM and CDR2 ANQGSEA. Trimming removed 4 bases at V and 6 bases at J, with 10 bases between. This CDR3 is CSVAGARNEQFF. In nucleotides, the CDR3 is TGCAGCGTTGCTGGGGCGCGCAATGAGCAGTTCTTC.

This clonotype was detected only a few times. J is TRBJ2-1 and V is TRBV28, with 10 bases matching TRBD2. J lost 8 bases, V lost 2 bases, and 9 bases had no gene match. Germline loops: CDR1 MDHEN, CDR2 SYDVKM. The CDR3 contains 16 residues. The CDR3 region has the DNA TGTGCCAGCAGTTTAAACGGGGTAGCGGGGGGATATGAGCAGTTCTTC. Its translation: CASSLNGVAGGYEQFF.

This clonotype occurred a few times. V is TRBV4-2 and J is TRBJ1-2; possible D gene TRBD1, 5 bases. The V end lost 4 bases, the J end lost 5 bases, and 14 bases lay between the germline ends. This CDR3 is 14 amino acids long. Germline V gene data show CDR1 as LGHNA and CDR2 as YNFKEQ. CDR3 protein: CASSLPGLPYGYTF. In nucleotides, the CDR3 is TGTGCCAGCAGCCTACCGGGACTGCCATATGGCTACACCTTC.

The genes are TRBV18 and TRBJ1-5; tentatively, D is TRBD1 (5 bases). Per germline, CDR1 KGHSH and CDR2 LQKENI. The CDR3 consists of 14 residues. The ends were cut back, 6 bases at V and 3 bases at J, with 12 bases in the middle. The CDR3 DNA reads TGTGCCAGCTCGCGGGGACGTAACAATCAGCCCCAGCATTTT. Residues: CASSRGRNNQPQHF.